This TCR beta chain was identified in a study of T cell responses to AZD1222 COVID-19 vaccine. Study summary: Recipients boosted at about 4 weeks or about 12 weeks are pooled. Study conclusions and caveats: Repertoires in all cases were sampled only once the peak T cell response had passed.

Data came from immunoSEQ multiplex PCR; TCRdb stores just in-frame clones and leaves some out. Of roughly 170,000 clones in the sample, about 91% were seen once. Germline V gene lookup returns CDR1 GTSNPN and CDR2 SVGIG (reference sequence). This CDR3 has 13 amino acids. The V end was cut by 5 bases, the J end by 9 bases, with 17 bases between. Worth noting for this clone: Its specificity is not known.

Material: peripheral blood, obtained on day 0 of AZD1222 vaccination. The receptor was isolated from an adult in good health. The genes are TRBV30 and TRBJ2-1; a possible D gene is TRBD2 (5 bases). The CDR3 DNA sequence: TGTGCCTGGCGCCTAGGAACCGGGGTTGAGCAGTTCTTC. It codes for CAWRLGTGVEQFF.